A single sample gave rise to the 24 T cell receptor beta chains below, sequenced in a study of T-cell memory formation after mild COVID-19. Each CDR3 protein is one row after TCRdb ran MiXCR on the 5' RACE reads. Here the sample spans about 260,000 distinct CDR3 sequences, roughly 16% being singletons. Sequencing was done on a sample of PBMCs or a T cell subset sorted from them (not recorded which). The receptor set was obtained from a man aged 18 to 30 who had mild COVID-19 (a few samples of this study predate the infection). Cell type and time point are not known.

Only a few counts were recorded for this clonotype. The rearrangement joins TRBV11-2 to TRBJ2-7, with 7 bases aligning to TRBD1. The J segment lost 6 bases and the V segment lost 7 bases, leaving 12 bases of the junction unmatched. The germline V gene has CDR1 SGHAT and CDR2 FQNNGV. There are 14 residues in the CDR3. CDR3 nucleotides: TGTGCCAGCACCCTGACAGGGTGGGAAGGCGAGCAGTACTTC. Protein product: CASTLTGWEGEQYF.

This clonotype was observed a handful of times. This chain connects TRBV7-2 to TRBJ1-2; maybe TRBD1 (5 bases). The CDR3 totals 14 residues. Trimming removed 3 bases at V and 6 bases at J, with 14 bases between. Germline lookup yields CDR1 SGHTA and CDR2 FQGNSA. CDR3 residues: CASSFGQGLDGYTF. CDR3 coding DNA: TGTGCCAGCAGCTTCGGCCAGGGTCTTGATGGCTACACCTTC.

This chain connects TRBV29-1 to TRBJ2-7, with D possibly matching TRBD1 (5 bases). Trimming took 4 bases from V and 3 from J, leaving 16 bases between them. Germline V gene data show CDR1 as SQVTM and CDR2 as ANQGSEA. The CDR3 length is 14 residues. The CDR3 spells CSVAAAGNLYEQYF. CDR3 nucleotide sequence: TGCAGCGTTGCGGCGGCAGGGAACCTCTACGAGCAGTACTTC.

The chain uses TRBV7-9 and TRBJ1-1; D unresolved. Trimming took off 3 bases at V and 1 base at J, with 9 bases between the two ends. This CDR3 region has 14 residues. Germline CDR1 is SEHNR and CDR2 is FQNEAQ (reference sequence). The CDR3: CASSLRETNTEAFF. In nucleotides, the CDR3 is TGTGCCAGCAGCTTGCGCGAAACGAACACTGAAGCTTTCTTT.

This clonotype showed up just a few times. J is TRBJ2-7 and V is TRBV7-8, with unresolved D. Germline V lookup: CDR1 SGHVS, CDR2 FQNEAQ. V was pared by 1 base and J by 0 bases, with 13 bases between. The CDR3 spans 16 residues. As DNA, the CDR3 is TGTGCCAGCAGCTTAGGAGGTGGGAAGAGCTCCTACGAGCAGTACTTC. Translation: CASSLGGGKSSYEQYF.

This chain connects TRBV3-1 to TRBJ2-1, with no clear D. Germline CDR1 and CDR2: LGHDT and YNNKEL (reference sequence). Trimming pared 4 bases from V and 5 bases from J, leaving 12 bases between. The CDR3 sequence is 14 residues long. CDR3 amino acids: CASSPGWVHNEQFF. The CDR3 nucleotides read TGTGCCAGCAGCCCAGGTTGGGTTCACAATGAGCAGTTCTTC.

This clonotype has at least ten counts. The genes are TRBV19 and TRBJ1-1; the D is unclear. The ends were cut back, 6 bases at V and 2 bases at J, with 10 bases in the middle. The germline V gene encodes CDR1 LNHDA and CDR2 SQIVND (reference sequence). This CDR3 region has 13 residues. The CDR3 protein is CASSRGVNTEAFF. The CDR3 nucleotides are TGTGCCAGTAGCCGCGGGGTTAACACTGAAGCTTTCTTT.

This clonotype was recorded many times. The chain's CDR3 is CASSQPPGQGGTEAFF. The DNA of the CDR3 is TGTGCCAGCAGCCAACCTCCGGGACAGGGGGGAACTGAAGCTTTCTTT. This chain uses TRBV3-1 with TRBJ1-1; TRBD1 agrees at 11 bases. The germline V gene has CDR1 LGHDT and CDR2 YNNKEL (reference sequence). The V segment lost 2 bases and the J segment 5 bases; nucleotides outside the gene matches: 7. CDR3 length: 16 residues.

The J gene is TRBJ1-1, the V gene TRBV5-1; TRBD1 agrees at 7 bases. CDR1 is SGHRS, CDR2 YFSETQ, per germline. The CDR3 has 15 amino acids. V lost 4 bases, J lost 3 bases, and 9 bases stayed unmatched. The CDR3 nucleotides are TGCGCCAGCAGCCCAAGGGGGCGCCGATACACTGAAGCTTTCTTT. Translated, it gives CASSPRGRRYTEAFF.

The count of this clonotype is one. This may be a read error, as it is one base from a much larger clone. The chain carries TRBV5-1 and TRBJ2-1; D not certain. Near its end, the DNA agrees better with TRBJ2-7, so the J call may be wrong. CDR3 length: 13 residues. Germline loops: CDR1 SGHRS, CDR2 YFSETQ. CDR3 in amino acids: CASSLEASNEQYF. The DNA for the CDR3 is TGCGCCAGCAGCTTGGAGGCCTCCAATGAGCAGTACTTC.

This clonotype was detected only a few times. One junction end disagrees with the germline gene, perhaps due to a read error. The rearrangement uses TRBV7-8 and TRBJ2-1; tentatively, D is TRBD2 (5 bases). Germline CDR1 and CDR2: SGHVS and FQNEAQ. This CDR3 region has 16 residues. CDR3 amino acids: CASSVAPRNSYNEQFF. The CDR3 DNA reads as TGTGCCAGCAGCGTAGCGCCGCGAAACTCCTACAATGAGCAGTTCTTC.

The chain recombines TRBV7-9 with TRBJ2-3, with D hard to call. CDR3 length: 14 residues. Germline CDR1 is SEHNR and CDR2 is FQNEAQ (reference sequence). The germline V and J ends were trimmed by 1 base and 2 bases, with 7 bases remaining between them. CDR3 bases: TGTGCCAGCAGCTTAGTGCAGCCCACAGATACGCAGTATTTT. This encodes CASSLVQPTDTQYF.

This clonotype has just a few counts. The chain is built from TRBV25-1 and TRBJ2-5, with TRBD2 matching over 11 bases. CDR1 is MGHDK and CDR2 is SYGVNS in the germline V gene. CDR3 length: 16 amino acids. J gave up 5 bases and V 5 bases, and 10 bases lay outside the gene matches. This CDR3 reads CASSYTSGGAAETQYF. The CDR3 DNA sequence: TGTGCCAGCAGTTACACTAGCGGGGGTGCTGCGGAGACCCAGTACTTC.

This clonotype was detected a few times. The rearrangement joins TRBV12-5 to TRBJ2-5; D is uncertain. The CDR3 loop spans 12 amino acids. Germline V gene lookup returns CDR1 LGHNT and CDR2 FRNRAP. The V end lost 6 bases, the J end lost 2 bases, and 7 bases lay between the germline ends. The CDR3 loop is CASGLIQETQYF. The CDR3, as DNA: TGTGCTAGTGGCTTGATACAAGAGACCCAGTACTTC.

This clonotype was seen a handful of times. Germline is not matched at one junction end, which may reflect a read error. Here the CDR3 DNA reads TGCAGTGCTAGAGATTCTGTAGTCGGTCAATTGTGCGTCTTC. As protein: CSARDSVVGQLCVF. V usage is TRBV20-1 and J usage is TRBJ2-1; the D is unclear. The germline CDR1 and CDR2 sequences are DFQATT and SNEGSKA (reference sequence). The CDR3 spans 14 residues.

The rearrangement uses TRBV28 and TRBJ2-2; possibly TRBD1 for D (5 bases). The ends were cut back, 7 bases at V and 3 bases at J, with 9 bases in the middle. CDR3 length: 13 residues. Germline V gene sequence: CDR1 MDHEN, CDR2 SYDVKM. The CDR3 sequence is CASIQGYTGELFF. CDR3 bases: TGTGCCAGCATCCAGGGTTACACCGGGGAGCTGTTTTTT.

This clonotype was observed a handful of times. This rearrangement joins TRBV4-1 to TRBJ1-1; no firm D call. CDR1 and CDR2 from the germline V gene are MGHRA and YSYEKL. The CDR3 covers 15 residues. V was trimmed by 3 bases and J by 3 bases, leaving 14 bases between them. The CDR3 nucleotides are TGCGCCAGCAGCCAGGAAATGGACGTTTACACTGAAGCTTTCTTT. Its translation is CASSQEMDVYTEAFF.

The J gene is TRBJ2-2, the V gene TRBV2; TRBD2 matches 7 bases. J lost 11 bases, V lost 6 bases, and 9 bases had no gene match. The CDR3 runs to 13 residues. CDR1 is SNHLY and CDR2 is FYNNEI in the germline V gene. The CDR3 loop is CASRGGVTAELFF. In nucleotides, the CDR3 is TGTGCCAGCAGGGGGGGGGTTACGGCAGAGCTGTTTTTT.

The V call is TRBV4-1, the J call TRBJ1-5; TRBD1 aligns across 8 bases. The CDR3 has 13 residues. Germline CDR1 is MGHRA and CDR2 is YSYEKL. V lost 3 bases, J lost 10 bases, and 5 bases stayed unmatched. The CDR3 region is CASSQQGAGPQHF. The CDR3 DNA is TGCGCCAGCAGCCAGCAGGGGGCCGGCCCCCAGCATTTT.

V and J are TRBV28 and TRBJ2-5; D is uncertain. The V end lost 5 bases, the J end lost 4 bases, and 14 bases lay between the germline ends. The length of the CDR3 is 14 residues. Germline-derived CDR1 and CDR2 are MDHEN and SYDVKM. CDR3 DNA: TGTGCCAGCAGTATACCGGGTCCTTTAGAGACCCAGTACTTC. Translating gives CASSIPGPLETQYF.

The chain couples TRBV4-1 to TRBJ2-5; 10 bases fit TRBD1. CDR1 is MGHRA and CDR2 is YSYEKL in the germline V gene. Trimming removed 2 bases from V and 5 bases from J; junction bases left unmatched: 8. The CDR3 contains 16 residues. CDR3 sequence: CASSQSDRGRGETQYF. For the CDR3, the DNA is TGCGCCAGCAGCCAATCCGACAGGGGGCGAGGGGAGACCCAGTACTTC.

The CDR3 DNA sequence: TGCACCTACTCTCCTCGGAACACTGAAGCTTTCTTT. As protein: CTYSPRNTEAFF. The rearrangement joins TRBV29-1 to TRBJ1-1, with no clear D. Germline CDR1 is SQVTM and CDR2 is ANQGSEA. The CDR3 contains 12 residues.

This sequence joins TRBV5-1 and TRBJ2-3, with D perhaps given as TRBD1 or TRBD2 (6 bases each). The V end was cut by 2 bases, the J end by 5 bases, with 12 bases between. This CDR3 comprises 14 residues. Germline CDR1 reads SGHRS; CDR2 reads YFSETQ. CDR3 nucleotides: TGCGCCAGCAGCTTCGGGGGCGCGGAAGATACGCAGTATTTT. It codes for CASSFGGAEDTQYF. The whole variable domain, filled in from reference TRBV5-1 and TRBJ2-3, reads KAGVTQTPRYLIKTRGQQVTLSCSPISGHRSVSWYQQTPGQGLQFLFEYFSETQRNKGNFPGRFSGRQFSNSRSEMNVSTLELGDSALYLCASSFGGAEDTQYFGPGTRLTVL.

The chain is built from TRBV20-1 and TRBJ1-6; 9 bases map to TRBD1. V shed 5 bases and J 5 bases; nucleotides not matched to a gene: 4. CDR3 length: 14 residues. Germline CDR1 and CDR2: DFQATT and SNEGSKA (reference sequence). The CDR3 nucleotides read TGCAGTGCTCTCCGGGACAGGGATAATTCACCCCTCCACTTT. This translates into CSALRDRDNSPLHF.